The T cell receptor (beta chain) under discussion was sequenced for a study of T cells in Graves' hyperthyroidism and ophthalmopathy. Comment on this clonotype: This could be a read error, since a much larger clone is one nucleotide away.

CDR1 and CDR2 from the germline V gene are MDHEN and SYDVKM. The CDR3 loop spans 12 amino acids. RNA transcripts served as the template for amplifying TCR beta CDR3 regions. HTBI primers were used for first-round RT-PCR of the TCR CDR3. TCRdb itself ran the multiplex PCR reads through MiXCR, one entry per CDR3 protein. The sample yields some 770,000 distinct CDR3 sequences, 16% seen once. This chain links TRBV28 with TRBJ2-7; the D is unclear. The specimen sequenced was blood. The sequence came from a man aged 18 to 29 with Graves' hyperthyroidism. The CDR3 DNA follows: TGTGCCGGCAGTTCATGGTCCTACGAGCAGTACTTC. Translating it yields CAGSSWSYEQYF.